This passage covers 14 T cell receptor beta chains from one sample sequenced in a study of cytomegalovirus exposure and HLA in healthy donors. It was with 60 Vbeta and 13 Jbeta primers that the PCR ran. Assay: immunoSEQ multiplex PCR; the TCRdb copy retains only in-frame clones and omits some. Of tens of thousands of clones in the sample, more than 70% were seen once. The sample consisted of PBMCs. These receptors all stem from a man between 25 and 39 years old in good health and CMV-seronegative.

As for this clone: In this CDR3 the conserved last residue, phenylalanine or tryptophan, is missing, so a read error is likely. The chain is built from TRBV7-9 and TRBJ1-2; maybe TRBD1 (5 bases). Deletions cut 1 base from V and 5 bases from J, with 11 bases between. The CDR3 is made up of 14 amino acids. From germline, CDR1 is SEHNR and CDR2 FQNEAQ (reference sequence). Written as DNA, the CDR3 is TGTGCCAGCAGCTTAGGCTCAGGGAGGTATGGCTACACCCTC. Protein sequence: CASSLGSGRYGYTL.

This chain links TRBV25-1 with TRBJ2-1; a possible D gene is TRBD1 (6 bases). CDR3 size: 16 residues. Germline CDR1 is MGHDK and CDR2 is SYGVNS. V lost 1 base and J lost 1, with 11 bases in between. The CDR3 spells CASSESQGWSYNEQFF. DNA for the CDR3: TGTGCCAGCAGTGAATCCCAGGGGTGGTCCTACAATGAGCAGTTCTTC.

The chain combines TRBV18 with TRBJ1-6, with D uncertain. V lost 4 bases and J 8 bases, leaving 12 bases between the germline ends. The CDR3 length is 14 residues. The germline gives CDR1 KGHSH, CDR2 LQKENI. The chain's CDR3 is CASSRGSTDSPLHF. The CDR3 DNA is TGTGCCAGCTCACGCGGGTCTACTGATTCACCCCTCCACTTT.

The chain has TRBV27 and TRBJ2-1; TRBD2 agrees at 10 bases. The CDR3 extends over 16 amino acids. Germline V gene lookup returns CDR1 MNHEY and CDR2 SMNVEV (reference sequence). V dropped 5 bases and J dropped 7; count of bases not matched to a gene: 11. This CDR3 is CASSLLLAGAGNEQFF. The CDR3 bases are TGTGCCAGCAGTCTCCTTCTAGCGGGGGCCGGGAATGAGCAGTTCTTC.

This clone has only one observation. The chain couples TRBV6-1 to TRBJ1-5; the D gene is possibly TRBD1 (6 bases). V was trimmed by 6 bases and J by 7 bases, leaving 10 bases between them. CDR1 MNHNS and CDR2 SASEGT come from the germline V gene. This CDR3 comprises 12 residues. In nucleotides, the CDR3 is TGTGCCAGCAGGGGGGCAGAACAGCCCCAGCATTTT. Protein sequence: CASRGAEQPQHF.

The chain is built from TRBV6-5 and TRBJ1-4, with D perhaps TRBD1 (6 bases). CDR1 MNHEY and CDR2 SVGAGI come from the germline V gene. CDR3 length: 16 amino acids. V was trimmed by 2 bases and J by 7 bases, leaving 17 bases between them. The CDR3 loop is CASSYPRWGLGEKLFF. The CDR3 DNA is TGTGCCAGCAGTTACCCAAGGTGGGGGCTTGGTGAAAAACTGTTTTTT.

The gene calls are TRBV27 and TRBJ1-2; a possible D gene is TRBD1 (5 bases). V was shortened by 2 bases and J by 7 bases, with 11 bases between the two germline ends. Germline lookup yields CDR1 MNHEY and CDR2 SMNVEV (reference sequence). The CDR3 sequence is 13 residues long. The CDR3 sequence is CASSLRGTGGYTF. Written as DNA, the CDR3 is TGTGCCAGCAGTTTAAGAGGGACTGGTGGCTACACCTTC.

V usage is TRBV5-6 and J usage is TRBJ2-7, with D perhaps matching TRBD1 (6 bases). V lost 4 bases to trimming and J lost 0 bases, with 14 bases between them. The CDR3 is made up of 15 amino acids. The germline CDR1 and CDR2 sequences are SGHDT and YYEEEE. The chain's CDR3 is CASSPDRYDSYEQYF. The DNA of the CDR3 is TGTGCCAGCAGCCCTGACAGGTATGACTCCTACGAGCAGTACTTC.

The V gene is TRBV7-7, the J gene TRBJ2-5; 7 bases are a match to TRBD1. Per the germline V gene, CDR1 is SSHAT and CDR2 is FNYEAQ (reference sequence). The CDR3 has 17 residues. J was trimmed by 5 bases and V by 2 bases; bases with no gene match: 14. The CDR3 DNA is TGTGCCAGCAGCTTAAGCCCCTGGAAGACAGGGTTGGAGACCCAGTACTTC. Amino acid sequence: CASSLSPWKTGLETQYF.

In DNA form, the CDR3 reads TGTGCCATCAGTGCCCGCGGGGGTCCGTCGAGGGATACGCAGTATTTT. It specifies CAISARGGPSRDTQYF. The chain couples TRBV10-3 to TRBJ2-3; 7 bases line up with TRBD2. Germline V gene sequence: CDR1 ENHRY, CDR2 SYGVKD. This CDR3 is 16 amino acids long. The J segment lost 6 bases and the V segment lost 4 bases, leaving 13 bases of the junction unmatched.

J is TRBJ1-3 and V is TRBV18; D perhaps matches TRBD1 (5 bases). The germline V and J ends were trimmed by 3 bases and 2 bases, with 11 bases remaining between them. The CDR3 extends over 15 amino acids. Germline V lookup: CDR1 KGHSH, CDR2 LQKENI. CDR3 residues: CASSPPGGTGNTIYF. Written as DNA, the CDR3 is TGTGCCAGCTCACCCCCCGGGGGGACTGGAAACACCATATATTTT.

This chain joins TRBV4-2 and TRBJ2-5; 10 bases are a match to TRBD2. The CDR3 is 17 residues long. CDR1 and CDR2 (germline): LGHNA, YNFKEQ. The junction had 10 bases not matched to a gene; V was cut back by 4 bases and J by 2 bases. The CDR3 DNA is TGTGCCAGCAGCCGAGTAAGCGGGGGGGATTTTCAAGAGACCCAGTACTTC. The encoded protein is CASSRVSGGDFQETQYF.

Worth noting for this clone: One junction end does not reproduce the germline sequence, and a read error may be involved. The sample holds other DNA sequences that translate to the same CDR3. For the CDR3, the DNA is TGCACCAGCAGCTCCTATTCAATGAACACTGAAGCTTTCTTT. Protein sequence: CTSSSYSMNTEAFF. The rearrangement uses TRBV7-8 and TRBJ1-1; D is unresolved. The germline V gene encodes CDR1 SGHVS and CDR2 FQNEAQ. The CDR3 runs to 14 residues. The full variable domain, completed using reference TRBV7-8 and TRBJ1-1, is GAGVSQSPRYKVAKRGQDVALRCDPISGHVSLFWYQQALGQGPEFLTYFQNEAQLDKSGLPSDRFFAERPEGSVSTLKIQRTQQEDSAVYLCTSSSYSMNTEAFFGQGTRLTVV.

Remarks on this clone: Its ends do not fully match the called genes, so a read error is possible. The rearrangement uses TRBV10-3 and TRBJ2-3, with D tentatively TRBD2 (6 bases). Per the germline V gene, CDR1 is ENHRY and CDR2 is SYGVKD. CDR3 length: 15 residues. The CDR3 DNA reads TGTGCCAGCAGTGAAGTTGGAGGGAGCGTGGATACGCAGTATTTT. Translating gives CASSEVGGSVDTQYF.